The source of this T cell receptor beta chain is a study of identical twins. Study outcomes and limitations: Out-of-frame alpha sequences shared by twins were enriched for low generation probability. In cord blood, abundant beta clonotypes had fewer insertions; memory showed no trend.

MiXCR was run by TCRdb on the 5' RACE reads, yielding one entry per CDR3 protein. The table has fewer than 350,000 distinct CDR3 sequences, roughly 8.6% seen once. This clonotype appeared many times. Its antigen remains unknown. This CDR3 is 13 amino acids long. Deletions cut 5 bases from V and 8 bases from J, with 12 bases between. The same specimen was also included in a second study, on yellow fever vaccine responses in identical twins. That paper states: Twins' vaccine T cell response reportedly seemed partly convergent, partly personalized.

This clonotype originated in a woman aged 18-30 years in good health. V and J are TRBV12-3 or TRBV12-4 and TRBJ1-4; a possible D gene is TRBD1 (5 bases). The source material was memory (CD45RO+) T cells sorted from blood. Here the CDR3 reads CASSGGDGEKLFF. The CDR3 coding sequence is TGTGCCAGCAGTGGGGGGGACGGAGAAAAACTGTTTTTT.